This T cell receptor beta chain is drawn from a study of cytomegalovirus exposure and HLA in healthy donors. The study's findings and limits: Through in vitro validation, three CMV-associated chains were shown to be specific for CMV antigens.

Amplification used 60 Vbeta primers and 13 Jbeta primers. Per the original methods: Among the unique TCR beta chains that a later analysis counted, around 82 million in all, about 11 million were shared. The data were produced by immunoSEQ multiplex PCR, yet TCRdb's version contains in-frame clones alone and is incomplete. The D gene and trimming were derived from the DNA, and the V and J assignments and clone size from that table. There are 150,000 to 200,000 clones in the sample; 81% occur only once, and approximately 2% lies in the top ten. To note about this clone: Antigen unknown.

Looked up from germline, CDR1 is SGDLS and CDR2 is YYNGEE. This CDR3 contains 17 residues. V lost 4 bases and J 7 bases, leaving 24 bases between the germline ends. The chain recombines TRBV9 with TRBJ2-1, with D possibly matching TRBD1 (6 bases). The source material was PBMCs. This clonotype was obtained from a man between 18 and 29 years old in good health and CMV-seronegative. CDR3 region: CASSPVGGQRSRNEQFF. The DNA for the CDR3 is TGTGCCAGCAGCCCAGTCGGTGGACAGCGTAGTCGTAATGAGCAGTTCTTC. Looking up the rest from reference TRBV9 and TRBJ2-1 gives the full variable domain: DSGVTQTPKHLITATGQRVTLRCSPRSGDLSVYWYQQSLDQGLQFLIQYYNGEERAKGNILERFSAQQFPDLHSELNLSSLELGDSALYFCASSPVGGQRSRNEQFFGPGTRLTVL.